The entry that follows covers one T cell receptor (beta chain) sequence. This specimen belongs to a study of shared clonotypes between healthy human individuals. Overall study context: The people who gave samples were a couple of women and three men aged 18 to 49.

The CDR3 spans 15 residues. Germline CDR1 reads MGHRA; CDR2 reads YSYEKL. The trim removed 4 bases at V and 2 bases at J, leaving 5 bases unmatched. CD8 cells classed as naive were CD45RO-negative and positively selected for CCR7, excluding terminally differentiated effector memory CD45RA+ cells. Deep was the level at which the assay was run. Some clones are missing from TCRdb's copy, which holds only in-frame ones; the method was immunoSEQ multiplex PCR. This table holds about 1,900,000 clones, approximately 94% found once. The sample taken for sequencing was naive CD8+ T cells sorted from blood. V usage is TRBV4-1 and J usage is TRBJ2-7, with 10 nucleotides matching TRBD2. The source of this sequence is a man between 18 and 29 years old in good health. CDR3 nucleotides: TGCGCCAGCAGCCTCCAGCGGGAGGGGACCTACGAGCAGTACTTC. This translates into CASSLQREGTYEQYF.